The present entry profiles one T cell receptor beta chain with its context. The target antigen is unknown. The CDR3 covers 14 residues. Trimming removed 4 bases at V and 5 bases at J, with 12 bases between. Germline lookup yields CDR1 SGHTA and CDR2 FQGTGA. The data derive from a study of cytomegalovirus exposure and HLA in healthy donors. Findings of the study overall: The classifier reportedly diagnosed cytomegalovirus status with high specificity and sensitivity. One later analysis reportedly identified an Asian-associated ancestry cluster that showed fewer N-insertions than the 666-donor mean. TCR sequences were mostly rare, though some public TCRs occurred in many donors.

Use of 60 Vbeta and 13 Jbeta primers characterized the PCR. Profiled with immunoSEQ multiplex PCR; TCRdb holds only in-frame clones, not every one. The sample includes 100,000 to 140,000 clones, around 73% of them seen just once. V and J are TRBV7-3 and TRBJ2-1, with D perhaps matching TRBD1 (5 bases). This receptor was identified in a man in his thirties or forties in good health and CMV-seronegative. The sequencing sample was made of PBMCs. The CDR3 spells CASSSRLQDNEQFF. The CDR3, as DNA: TGTGCCAGCAGCTCAAGGTTACAGGACAATGAGCAGTTCTTC.